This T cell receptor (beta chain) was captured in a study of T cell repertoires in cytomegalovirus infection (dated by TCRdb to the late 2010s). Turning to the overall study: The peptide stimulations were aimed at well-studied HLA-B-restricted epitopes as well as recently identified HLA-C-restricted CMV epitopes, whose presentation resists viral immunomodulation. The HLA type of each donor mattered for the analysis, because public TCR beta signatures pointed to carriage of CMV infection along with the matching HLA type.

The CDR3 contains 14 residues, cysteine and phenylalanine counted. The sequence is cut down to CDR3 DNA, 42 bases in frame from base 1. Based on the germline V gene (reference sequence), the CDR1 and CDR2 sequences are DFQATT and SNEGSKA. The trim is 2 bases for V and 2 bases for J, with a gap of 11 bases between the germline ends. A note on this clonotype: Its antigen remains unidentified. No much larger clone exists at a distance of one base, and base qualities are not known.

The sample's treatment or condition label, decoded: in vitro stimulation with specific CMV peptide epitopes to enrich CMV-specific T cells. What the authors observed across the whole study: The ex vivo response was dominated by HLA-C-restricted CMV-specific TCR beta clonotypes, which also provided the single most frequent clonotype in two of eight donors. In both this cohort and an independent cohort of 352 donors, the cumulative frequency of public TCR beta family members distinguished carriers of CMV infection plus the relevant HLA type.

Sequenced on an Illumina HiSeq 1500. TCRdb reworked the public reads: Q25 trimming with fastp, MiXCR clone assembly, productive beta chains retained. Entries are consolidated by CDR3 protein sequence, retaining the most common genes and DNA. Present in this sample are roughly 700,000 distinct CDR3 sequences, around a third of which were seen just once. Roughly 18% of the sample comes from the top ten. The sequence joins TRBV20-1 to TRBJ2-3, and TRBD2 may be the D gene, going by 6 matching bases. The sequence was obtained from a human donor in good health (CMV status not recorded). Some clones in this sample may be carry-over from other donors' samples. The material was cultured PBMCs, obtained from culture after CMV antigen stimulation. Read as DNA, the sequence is TGCAGTGCTAGATGGAGGGGATCCACAGATACGCAGTATTTT. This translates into CSARWRGSTDTQYF.